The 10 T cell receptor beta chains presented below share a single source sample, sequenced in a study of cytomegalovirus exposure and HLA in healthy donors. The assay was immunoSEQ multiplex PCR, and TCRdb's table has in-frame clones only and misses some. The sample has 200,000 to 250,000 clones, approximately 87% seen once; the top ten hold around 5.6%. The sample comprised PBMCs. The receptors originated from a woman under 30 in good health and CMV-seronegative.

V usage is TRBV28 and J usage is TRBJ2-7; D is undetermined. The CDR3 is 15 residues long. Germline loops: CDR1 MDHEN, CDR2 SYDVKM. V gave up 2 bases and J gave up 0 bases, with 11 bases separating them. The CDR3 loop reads CASSLSGWSSYEQYF. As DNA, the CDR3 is TGTGCCAGCAGTTTAAGTGGTTGGAGCTCCTACGAGCAGTACTTC.

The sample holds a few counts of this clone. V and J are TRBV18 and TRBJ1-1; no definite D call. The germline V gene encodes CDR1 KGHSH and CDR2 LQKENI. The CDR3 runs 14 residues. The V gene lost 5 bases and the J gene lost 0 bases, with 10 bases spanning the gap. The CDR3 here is CASSDQEMNTEAFF. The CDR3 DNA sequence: TGTGCCAGCTCAGATCAGGAGATGAACACTGAAGCTTTCTTT.

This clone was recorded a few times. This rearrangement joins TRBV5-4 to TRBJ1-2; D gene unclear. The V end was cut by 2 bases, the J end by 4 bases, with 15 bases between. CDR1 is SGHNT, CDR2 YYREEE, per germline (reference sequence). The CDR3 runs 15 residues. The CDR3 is CASSLGGPSGYGYTF. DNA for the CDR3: TGTGCCAGCAGCTTAGGTGGCCCCTCGGGCTATGGCTACACCTTC.

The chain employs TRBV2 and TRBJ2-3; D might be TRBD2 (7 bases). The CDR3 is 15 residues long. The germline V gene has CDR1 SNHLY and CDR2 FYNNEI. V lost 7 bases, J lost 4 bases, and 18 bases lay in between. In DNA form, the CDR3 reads TGTGCCAGCACAGGACTAGAGGGGGGCCCAGATACGCAGTATTTT. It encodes CASTGLEGGPDTQYF.

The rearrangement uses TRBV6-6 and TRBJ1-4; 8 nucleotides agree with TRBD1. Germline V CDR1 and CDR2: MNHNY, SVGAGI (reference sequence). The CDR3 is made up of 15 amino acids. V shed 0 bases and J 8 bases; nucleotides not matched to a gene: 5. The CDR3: CASSYSSGGGEKLFF. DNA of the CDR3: TGTGCCAGCAGTTACTCATCAGGGGGCGGGGAAAAACTGTTTTTT.

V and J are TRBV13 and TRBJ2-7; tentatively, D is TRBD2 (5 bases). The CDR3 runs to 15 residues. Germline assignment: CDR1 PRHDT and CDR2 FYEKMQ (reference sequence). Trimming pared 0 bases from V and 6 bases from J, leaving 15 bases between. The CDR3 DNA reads TGTGCCAGCAGCTTAGGGGGTACTAGAAGAGGCGAGCAGTACTTC. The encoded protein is CASSLGGTRRGEQYF. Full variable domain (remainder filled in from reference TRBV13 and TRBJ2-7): AAGVIQSPRHLIKEKRETATLKCYPIPRHDTVYWYQQGPGQDPQFLISFYEKMQSDKGSIPDRFSAQQFSDYHSELNMSSLELGDSALYFCASSLGGTRRGEQYFGPGTRLTVT.

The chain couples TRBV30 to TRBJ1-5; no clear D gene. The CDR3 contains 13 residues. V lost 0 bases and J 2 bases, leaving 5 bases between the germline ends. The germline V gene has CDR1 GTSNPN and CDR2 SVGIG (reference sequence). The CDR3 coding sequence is TGTGCCTGGAGTGTAATTGGCAATCAGCCCCAGCATTTT. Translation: CAWSVIGNQPQHF. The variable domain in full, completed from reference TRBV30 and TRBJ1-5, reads SQTIHQWPATLVQPVGSPLSLECTVEGTSNPNLYWYRQAAGRGLQLLFYSVGIGQISSEVPQNLSASRPQDRQFILSSKKLLLSDSGFYLCAWSVIGNQPQHFGDGTRLSIL.

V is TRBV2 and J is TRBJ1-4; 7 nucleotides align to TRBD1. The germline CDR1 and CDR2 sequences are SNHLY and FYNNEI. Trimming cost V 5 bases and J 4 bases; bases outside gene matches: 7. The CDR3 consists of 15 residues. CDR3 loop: CASSPRGQINEKLFF. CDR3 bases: TGTGCCAGCAGTCCTAGGGGACAGATTAATGAAAAACTGTTTTTT.

The DNA of the CDR3 is TGCGCCAGCAGCTTAAGGACAGGGGGGTCGGCTGAAGCTTTCTTT. It specifies CASSLRTGGSAEAFF. The chain combines TRBV5-1 with TRBJ1-1, with 10 bases aligning to TRBD1. The germline gives CDR1 SGHRS, CDR2 YFSETQ. This CDR3 region has 15 residues. With 2 bases clipped from V and 6 bases from J, the junction kept 7 bases outside the gene matches.

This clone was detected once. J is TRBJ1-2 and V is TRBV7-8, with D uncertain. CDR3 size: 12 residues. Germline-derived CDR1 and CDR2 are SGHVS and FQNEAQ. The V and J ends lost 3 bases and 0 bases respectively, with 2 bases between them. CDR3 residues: CASSLANYGYTF. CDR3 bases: TGTGCCAGCAGCTTGGCTAACTATGGCTACACCTTC. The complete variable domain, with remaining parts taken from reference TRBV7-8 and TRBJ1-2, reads GAGVSQSPRYKVAKRGQDVALRCDPISGHVSLFWYQQALGQGPEFLTYFQNEAQLDKSGLPSDRFFAERPEGSVSTLKIQRTQQEDSAVYLCASSLANYGYTFGSGTRLTVV.